The rows below give T cell receptor beta chains drawn from one sample of a study of OX40 agonist ivuxolimab in advanced cancers. Produced via immunoSEQ multiplex PCR; TCRdb's table is partial and in-frame only. The sample lists some 60,000 clones, roughly 86% occurring once. The specimen comprised CD4+ or CD8+ T cells sorted from blood, sampled in a trial of the OX40 agonist ivuxolimab. These receptors all come from an adult with an advanced solid tumor such as melanoma, head and neck, liver or kidney cancer. CDR3s include the opening cysteine and the closing phenylalanine or tryptophan. Fields, in order: CDR3 DNA, CDR3 protein, J gene, V gene, D gene, clone size. D genes are given only for firm matches. Some rows mark clone size as missing; the rest say once, few, many or name a class of expanded clone.

TGTGCCAGCTCACCACCAGGCTTGCCCTACGAGCAGTACTTC	CASSPPGLPYEQYF	TRBJ2-7	TRBV18	-	few
TGTGCCAGTAGTATATCTCGGTCGGGATTTGGAGAGACCCAGTACTTC	CASSISRSGFGETQYF	TRBJ2-5	TRBV19	-	few
TGTGCCAGCAGTAAGACAGGCGGTTTGGAACAGCCCCAGCATTTT	CASSKTGGLEQPQHF	TRBJ1-5	TRBV6-1	-	-
TGTGCCAGCAGTGCCCCGACTACTATTAGTGAAGCTTTCTTT	CASSAPTTISEAFF	TRBJ1-1	TRBV28	-	-
TGCGCCAGCAGCTTGGGCGGCAAGAAAGAGACCCAGTACTTC	CASSLGGKKETQYF	TRBJ2-5	TRBV5-1	-	-
TGTGCCAGCAGTCAAACAGGACAGCCCCAGCATTTT	CASSQTGQPQHF	TRBJ1-5	TRBV6-1	-	-
TGTGCCAGCAGCTTAGGAGGGGGCTGGGCAGATACGCAGTATTTT	CASSLGGGWADTQYF	TRBJ2-3	TRBV11-3	TRBD1	-
TGTGCCAGTAGTATAGAGGGAGGTCAGCCCCAGCATTTT	CASSIEGGQPQHF	TRBJ1-5	TRBV19	-	-
TGCGCCACTGGACGGACAACGAACACCGGGGAGCTGTTTTTT	CATGRTTNTGELFF	TRBJ2-2	TRBV5-1	-	-
TGTGCCAGCACGAATTCAGGGTATGGCTACACCTTC	CASTNSGYGYTF	TRBJ1-2	TRBV2	-	once
TGTGCCAGCAGCTTAGTGTCCGGTTGGCGTGGGTTGACTGAAGCTTTCTTT	CASSLVSGWRGLTEAFF	TRBJ1-1	TRBV7-9	-	few
TGTGCCAGCAGCCGGGCCGGGGACATTCTCTACACCTTC	CASSRAGDILYTF	TRBJ1-2	TRBV7-2	-	-
TGCAGCGTTGCGGGGGTTAGCGGGGAGCTGTTTTTT	CSVAGVSGELFF	TRBJ2-2	TRBV29-1	-	-
TGTGCCAGCAGCCGAAGGGCAGGGAATCAGCCCCAGCATTTT	CASSRRAGNQPQHF	TRBJ1-5	TRBV5-6	-	few
TGTGCCAGCAGCTCGCCTGGCAGGGGGCGGTCTGGGGCCAACGTCCTGACTTTC	CASSSPGRGRSGANVLTF	TRBJ2-6	TRBV5-4	TRBD1	-
TGTGCCAGCACGCCCAGGACCGGGGTTGGAGAGCAGTACTTC	CASTPRTGVGEQYF	TRBJ2-7	TRBV27	-	once